Below, 15 T cell receptor beta chains from the same sample are listed, as sequenced in a study of T-cell memory formation after mild COVID-19. TCRdb independently ran MiXCR on the 5' RACE reads; one entry per CDR3 protein. The profile shows around 200,000 distinct CDR3 sequences, about 20% of them singletons. Sequencing was done on a sample of PBMCs or a T cell subset sorted from them (not recorded which). Receptors were obtained from an adult woman who had mild COVID-19 (a few samples of this study predate the infection). Cell type and time point are not known.

V gene TRBV24-1 combines with J gene TRBJ2-3, with 7 bases matching TRBD2. Germline V lookup: CDR1 KGHDR, CDR2 SFDVKD. V was clipped by 5 bases and J by 3 bases; unmatched bases: 1. This CDR3 spans 13 amino acids. CDR3 in amino acids: CATSGGGTDTQYF. CDR3 DNA sequence: TGTGCCACCAGTGGGGGGGGAACAGATACGCAGTATTTT.

The chain is built from TRBV7-6 and TRBJ2-1; 12 bases fit TRBD2. CDR1 and CDR2 from the germline V gene are SGHVS and FNYEAQ. J gave up 8 bases and V 3 bases, and 8 bases lay outside the gene matches. The CDR3 runs to 16 residues. CDR3 bases: TGTGCCAGCAGCTTGTTTCCTAGCGGGGGGGCGGATGAGCAGTTCTTC. This gives the protein CASSLFPSGGADEQFF.

CDR3 nucleotide sequence: TGTGCCAGCAGCTCGAACTTAAGGACAGGGGGTACTGGGGCCAACGTCCTGACTTTC. Its translation: CASSSNLRTGGTGANVLTF. The V call is TRBV7-9, the J call TRBJ2-6, with 10 bases matching TRBD1. Unmatched junction bases numbered 11, after V lost 4 bases and J lost 2 bases. The germline CDR1 and CDR2 sequences are SEHNR and FQNEAQ (reference sequence). The CDR3 length is 19 residues. Using reference TRBV7-9 and TRBJ2-6 for the parts outside the CDR3, the full variable domain is DTGVSQNPRHKITKRGQNVTFRCDPISEHNRLYWYRQTLGQGPEFLTYFQNEAQLEKSRLLSDRFSAERPKGSFSTLEIQRTEQGDSAMYLCASSSNLRTGGTGANVLTFGAGSRLTVL.

This clonotype was counted a few times. The rearrangement uses TRBV6-5 and TRBJ1-1, with TRBD1 as a possible D gene (5 bases). Germline-derived CDR1 and CDR2 are MNHEY and SVGAGI. The CDR3 contains 18 residues. V was clipped by 5 bases and J by 0 bases, with 22 bases between them. DNA of the CDR3: TGTGCCAGCAGTACCGCGGGAGCGAGGGGTCCGCTGAACACTGAAGCTTTCTTT. This translates into CASSTAGARGPLNTEAFF.

The table lists this clonotype with a few counts. The chain uses TRBV10-3 and TRBJ2-1, with 14 bases aligning to TRBD2. This CDR3 spans 15 amino acids. J was trimmed by 5 bases and V by 5 bases; bases with no gene match: 2. CDR1 ENHRY and CDR2 SYGVKD come from the germline V gene. The CDR3 here is CAISPGLAGDNEQFF. The CDR3 DNA is TGTGCCATCAGTCCGGGACTAGCGGGGGACAATGAGCAGTTCTTC.

This sequence joins TRBV20-1 and TRBJ2-7; 12 bases fit TRBD1. The V and J ends lost 0 bases and 5 bases, in that order; junction bases with no gene match: 5. Looked up from germline, CDR1 is DFQATT and CDR2 is SNEGSKA (reference sequence). CDR3 length equals 15 residues. The CDR3 coding sequence is TGCAGTGCTAGAGACTCCGGGACAGGGGGCGACGAGCAGTACTTC. It yields the protein CSARDSGTGGDEQYF.

This clonotype was seen more than once but under ten times. The CDR3 sequence is CASSLRWAQGPASYNEQFF. DNA for the CDR3: TGTGCCAGCAGTTTGAGGTGGGCCCAGGGGCCCGCGTCCTACAATGAGCAGTTCTTC. V gene TRBV27 combines with J gene TRBJ2-1, with D tentatively TRBD1 (6 bases). The CDR3 loop spans 19 amino acids. V lost 3 bases and J 1 base, leaving 22 bases between the germline ends. Germline assignment: CDR1 MNHEY and CDR2 SMNVEV (reference sequence).

This clonotype has just a few counts. The V and J genes are TRBV24-1 and TRBJ2-7, with a tentative D call TRBD1 (5 bases). Between the trimmed V and J ends, which lost 4 bases and 5 bases, there was a span of 14 bases. CDR1 is KGHDR, CDR2 SFDVKD, per germline. The CDR3 contains 14 residues. The DNA of the CDR3 is TGTGCCACCAGTGACCCCCAGGGTCTAAACGAGCAGTACTTC. Translation: CATSDPQGLNEQYF.

This clonotype appeared a few times. The gene calls are TRBV15 and TRBJ1-6; 9 bases are a match to TRBD1. V trimming: 3 bases; J trimming: 17 bases; junction bases outside the gene matches: 8. There are 13 residues in the CDR3. Germline V gives CDR1 LNHNV, CDR2 YYDKDF (reference sequence). CDR3 coding DNA: TGTGCCACCAGCAGGAGTGACAGGGGGAGCATCCACTTT. This translates into CATSRSDRGSIHF.

The V gene is TRBV27, the J gene TRBJ1-5, with D possibly TRBD1 on 5 matching bases. The V gene's germline CDR1 is MNHEY and CDR2 SMNVEV (reference sequence). V was trimmed by 5 bases and J by 0 bases, leaving 14 bases between them. There are 16 residues in the CDR3. For the CDR3, the DNA is TGTGCCAGCAGTGTCACAGGACCGTATAGCAATCAGCCCCAGCATTTT. This translates into CASSVTGPYSNQPQHF.

This clonotype was recorded a few times. The CDR3 DNA sequence: TGTGCCAGCAGTTTGTCGGGGGGAGGGCCGTTTAATTCACCCCTCCACTTT. The encoded protein is CASSLSGGGPFNSPLHF. The chain employs TRBV12-3 or TRBV12-4 and TRBJ1-6; D is possibly TRBD1 (5 bases). The V and J ends lost 3 bases and 6 bases respectively, with 18 bases between them. This CDR3 is 17 amino acids long.

This clonotype was recorded a few times. V gene TRBV27 combines with J gene TRBJ2-7; the D gene is possibly TRBD1 (5 bases). V lost 5 bases, J lost 4 bases, and 12 bases lay in between. The CDR3 length is 13 residues. Germline-derived CDR1 and CDR2 are MNHEY and SMNVEV (reference sequence). CDR3 sequence reads: CASSQGQWYEQYF. In DNA, the CDR3 is TGTGCCAGCAGTCAGGGTCAGTGGTACGAGCAGTACTTC.

This chain joins TRBV7-6 and TRBJ2-5; a weak D match, TRBD2 (7 bases). Deletions cut 0 bases from V and 5 bases from J, with 13 bases between. The germline gives CDR1 SGHVS, CDR2 FNYEAQ. There are 15 residues in the CDR3. As DNA, the CDR3 is TGTGCCAGCAGCTTAGCGGGGGGGCCTAAGGAGACCCAGTACTTC. Encoded protein: CASSLAGGPKETQYF.

The chain recombines TRBV7-9 with TRBJ1-3; maybe TRBD1 (5 bases). Between the trimmed V and J ends, which lost 4 bases and 0 bases, there was a span of 10 bases. CDR3 length equals 15 residues. Germline V gene lookup returns CDR1 SEHNR and CDR2 FQNEAQ (reference sequence). The CDR3 protein is CASSSWDGSGNTIYF. The CDR3 bases are TGTGCCAGCAGCTCCTGGGACGGCTCTGGAAACACCATATATTTT.

This clonotype has a handful of counts. This chain uses TRBV3-1 with TRBJ1-1; tentative D call: TRBD1 (5 bases). V lost 5 bases and J 1 base, leaving 20 bases between the germline ends. Germline assignment: CDR1 LGHDT and CDR2 YNNKEL (reference sequence). The CDR3 covers 17 residues. CDR3 sequence: CASSSRLSAGTNTEAFF. CDR3 coding DNA: TGTGCCAGCAGCTCAAGACTAAGCGCCGGGACGAACACTGAAGCTTTCTTT. Variable domain in full (rest from reference TRBV3-1 and TRBJ1-1): DTAVSQTPKYLVTQMGNDKSIKCEQNLGHDTMYWYKQDSKKFLKIMFSYNNKELIINETVPNRFSPKSPDKAHLNLHINSLELGDSAVYFCASSSRLSAGTNTEAFFGQGTRLTVV.